This TCR beta chain was identified during a study of shared clonotypes between healthy human individuals. TCRdb keeps only in-frame clones here, not all; method: immunoSEQ multiplex PCR. The sample yields 2 million to 3 million clones, under 95% seen once. In regard to this clone: The same CDR3 is also encoded by other DNA sequences in this sample.

The sequenced material came from naive CD4+ T cells from PBMCs. Subset denoted: CD45RA+ positively selected. This clonotype was obtained from a man aged 18 to 35 in good health. Some clones in this sample may be carry-over from other donors' samples.

The CDR3 here is CASSRGSTSTDTQYF. CDR3 DNA sequence: TGTGCCAGCAGCCGGGGATCGACTAGCACAGATACGCAGTATTTT. V is TRBV9 and J is TRBJ2-3; possible D gene TRBD2, 5 bases. The V end lost 4 bases, the J end lost 0 bases, and 12 bases lay between the germline ends. In germline, CDR1 is SGDLS, CDR2 YYNGEE. This CDR3 has 15 residues.